This T cell receptor (beta chain) stems from a study of cytomegalovirus exposure and HLA in healthy donors. Whole-study findings and limits: As a later analysis revealed, the rate of TCR association differed by HLA locus, with DRB1 most and HLA-C fewest. Presence/absence analyses took donor sequencing depth as roughly uniform.

Both 60 Vbeta primers and 13 Jbeta primers went into the PCR. Method: immunoSEQ multiplex PCR; TCRdb's copy keeps in-frame clones and lacks some. The repertoire consists of about 94,000 clones, with 6% to 9% occurring once and the leading ten covering about 2.1%. This clone has a handful of counts. What it recognizes is unknown. The germline V gene has CDR1 SGHNT and CDR2 YYREEE (reference sequence). V shed 0 bases, J shed 3 bases, and the junction held 4 bases outside the gene matches. The CDR3 covers 17 residues. The genes are TRBV5-4 and TRBJ2-1, with 12 bases aligning to TRBD2. This TCR derives from a man aged 50 to 60 in good health and CMV-seronegative. Sequenced: PBMCs. The CDR3 region is CASSLGGLAGIYNEQFF. The DNA for the CDR3 is TGTGCCAGCAGCTTGGGAGGACTAGCGGGGATCTACAATGAGCAGTTCTTC.